The present T cell receptor (beta chain) was sequenced within a study of OX40 agonist ivuxolimab in advanced cancers. Profiled with immunoSEQ multiplex PCR; TCRdb holds only in-frame clones, not every one. The table lists 72,000 or so clones, 87% of them singletons, with 1.3% in the top ten. General study points: The study did not work out the antigen specificity of the expanded peripheral T cells. At doses 0.1 to 3.0 mg/kg, CD4+ and CD8+ clones expanded.

The V gene end was trimmed by 5 bases and the J gene end by 0 bases; junction bases not matched to a gene: 7. Germline V gene sequence: CDR1 SGHTA, CDR2 FQGNSA. This CDR3 has 16 residues. Remarks on this clone: The antigen is not known.

The sequences come from CD4+ or CD8+ T cells sorted from blood, collected in a trial of the OX40 agonist ivuxolimab. The sequence derives from an adult with an advanced solid tumor such as melanoma, head and neck, liver or kidney cancer. The rearrangement joins TRBV7-2 to TRBJ2-1; 7 bases agree with TRBD2. As DNA, the CDR3 is TGTGCCAGCAGCCCTTTCGGGGGGAGCTCCTACAATGAGCAGTTCTTC. Residues: CASSPFGGSSYNEQFF. Filled out from reference TRBV7-2 and TRBJ2-1, the complete variable domain reads GAGVSQSPSNKVTEKGKDVELRCDPISGHTALYWYRQSLGQGLEFLIYFQGNSAPDKSGLPSDRFSAERTGGSVSTLTIQRTQQEDSAVYLCASSPFGGSSYNEQFFGPGTRLTVL.